This T cell receptor (beta chain) came from a study of T-cell memory formation after mild COVID-19. Study overall: Clusters were largely donor specific. General study results and limits: Researchers report contracting CD4+ clones mostly in CM and EM, with CD8+ clones in EMRA.

Looked up from germline, CDR1 is SGHRS and CDR2 is YFSETQ. CDR3 length: 15 residues. V gave up 1 base and J gave up 6 bases, with 14 bases separating them. TCRdb analysed the 5' RACE reads with MiXCR anew, one entry per CDR3 protein. The sample carries under 200,000 distinct CDR3 sequences, roughly 11% recorded once. This clonotype was seen a handful of times. As yet, its antigen is unknown. The sample comprised PBMCs or a T cell subset sorted from them (not recorded which). V gene TRBV5-1 combines with J gene TRBJ2-1; tentatively, D is TRBD1 (6 bases). This TCR came from a man aged 18 to 30 who had mild COVID-19 (a few samples of this study predate the infection). Cell type and time point are not known. The CDR3 loop reads CASSLSPGDGNEQFF. The CDR3 DNA reads as TGCGCCAGCAGCTTGTCCCCAGGGGACGGCAATGAGCAGTTCTTC.